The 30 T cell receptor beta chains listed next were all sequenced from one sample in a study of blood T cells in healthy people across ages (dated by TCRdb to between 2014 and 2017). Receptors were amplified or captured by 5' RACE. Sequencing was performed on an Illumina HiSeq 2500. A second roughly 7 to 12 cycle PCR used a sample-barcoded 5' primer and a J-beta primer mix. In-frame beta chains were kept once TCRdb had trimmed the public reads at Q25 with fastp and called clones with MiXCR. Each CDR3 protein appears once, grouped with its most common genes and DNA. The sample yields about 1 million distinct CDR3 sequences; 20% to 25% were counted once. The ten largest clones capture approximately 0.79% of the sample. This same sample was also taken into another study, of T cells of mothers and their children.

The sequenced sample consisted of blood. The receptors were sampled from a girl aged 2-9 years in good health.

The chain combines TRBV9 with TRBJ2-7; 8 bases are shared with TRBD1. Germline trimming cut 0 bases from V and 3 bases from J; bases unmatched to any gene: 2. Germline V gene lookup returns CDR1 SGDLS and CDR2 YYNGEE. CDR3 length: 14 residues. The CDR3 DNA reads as TGTGCCAGCAGCGTAGCCGGGACAGGCTACGAGCAGTACTTC. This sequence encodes CASSVAGTGYEQYF.

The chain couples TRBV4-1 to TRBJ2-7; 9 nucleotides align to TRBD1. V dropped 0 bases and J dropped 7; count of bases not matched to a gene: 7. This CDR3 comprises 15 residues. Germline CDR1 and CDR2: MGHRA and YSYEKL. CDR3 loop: CASSQDGQGYWEQYF. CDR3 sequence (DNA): TGCGCCAGCAGCCAAGATGGACAGGGGTATTGGGAGCAGTACTTC.

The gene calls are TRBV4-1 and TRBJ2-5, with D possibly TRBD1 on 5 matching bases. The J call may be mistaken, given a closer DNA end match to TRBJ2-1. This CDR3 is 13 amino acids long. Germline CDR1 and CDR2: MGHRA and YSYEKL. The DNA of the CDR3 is TGCGCCAGCAGCGGAGACAGTTTAAATGAGCAGTTCTTC. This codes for CASSGDSLNEQFF.

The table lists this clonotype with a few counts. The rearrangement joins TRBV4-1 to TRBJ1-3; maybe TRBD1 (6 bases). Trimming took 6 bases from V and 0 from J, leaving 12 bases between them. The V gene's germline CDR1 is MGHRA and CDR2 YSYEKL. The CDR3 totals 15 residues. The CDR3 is CASSLKGVSGNTIYF. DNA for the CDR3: TGCGCCAGCAGTCTAAAGGGGGTCTCTGGAAACACCATATATTTT.

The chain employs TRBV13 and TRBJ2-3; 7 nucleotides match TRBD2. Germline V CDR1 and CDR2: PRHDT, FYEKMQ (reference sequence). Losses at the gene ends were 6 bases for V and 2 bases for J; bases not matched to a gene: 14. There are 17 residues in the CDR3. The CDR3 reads CASSCTTPSGFTDTQYF. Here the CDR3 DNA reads TGTGCCAGCAGTTGCACCACTCCTAGCGGTTTCACAGATACGCAGTATTTT.

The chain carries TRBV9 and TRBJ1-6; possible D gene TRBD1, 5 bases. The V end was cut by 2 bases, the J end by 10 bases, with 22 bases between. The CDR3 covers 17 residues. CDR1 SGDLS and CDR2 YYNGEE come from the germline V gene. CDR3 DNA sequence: TGTGCCAGCAGCGTGAGCTGGGGCAGGGAAAGAGGGTCACCCCTCCACTTT. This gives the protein CASSVSWGRERGSPLHF.

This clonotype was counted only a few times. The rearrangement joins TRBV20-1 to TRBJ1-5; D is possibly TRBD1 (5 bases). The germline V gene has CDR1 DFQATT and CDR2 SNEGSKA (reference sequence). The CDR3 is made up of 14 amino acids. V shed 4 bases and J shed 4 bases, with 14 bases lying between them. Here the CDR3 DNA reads TGCAGTGCTATATCGGGACGGGATAATCAGCCCCAGCATTTT. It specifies CSAISGRDNQPQHF.

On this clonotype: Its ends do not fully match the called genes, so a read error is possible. Here the CDR3 reads CASSLTGRQDGYTF. In nucleotides, the CDR3 is TGCGCCAGCAGCTTAACCGGGAGACAGGATGGCTACACCTTC. V gene TRBV7-3 combines with J gene TRBJ1-2, with D perhaps TRBD1 (6 bases). Germline CDR1 and CDR2: SGHTA and FQGTGA. The CDR3 totals 14 residues.

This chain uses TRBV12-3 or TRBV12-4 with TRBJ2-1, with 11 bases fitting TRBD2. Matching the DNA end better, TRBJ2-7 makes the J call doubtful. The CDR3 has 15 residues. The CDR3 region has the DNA TGTGCCAGCAGTTCTCCGACTAGCGGGAAATACGAGCAGTACTTC. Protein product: CASSSPTSGKYEQYF.

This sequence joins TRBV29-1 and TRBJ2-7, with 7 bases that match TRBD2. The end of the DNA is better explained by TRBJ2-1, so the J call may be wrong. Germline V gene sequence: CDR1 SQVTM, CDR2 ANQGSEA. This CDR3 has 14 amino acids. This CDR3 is CSVAAGGRAHEQFF. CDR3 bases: TGCAGCGTCGCGGCCGGTGGGAGGGCCCATGAGCAGTTCTTC.

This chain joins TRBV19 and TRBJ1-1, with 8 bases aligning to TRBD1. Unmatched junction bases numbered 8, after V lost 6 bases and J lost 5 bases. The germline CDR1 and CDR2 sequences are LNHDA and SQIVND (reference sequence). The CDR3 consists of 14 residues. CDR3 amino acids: CASSNRDRSTEAFF. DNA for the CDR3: TGTGCCAGTAGCAACCGGGACAGGTCGACTGAAGCTTTCTTT.

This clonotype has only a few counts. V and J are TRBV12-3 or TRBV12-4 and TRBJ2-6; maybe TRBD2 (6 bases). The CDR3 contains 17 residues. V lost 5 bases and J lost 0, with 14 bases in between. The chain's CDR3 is CASSPSADTSGANVLTF. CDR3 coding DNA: TGTGCCAGCAGTCCTAGCGCGGATACCTCTGGGGCCAACGTCCTGACTTTC.

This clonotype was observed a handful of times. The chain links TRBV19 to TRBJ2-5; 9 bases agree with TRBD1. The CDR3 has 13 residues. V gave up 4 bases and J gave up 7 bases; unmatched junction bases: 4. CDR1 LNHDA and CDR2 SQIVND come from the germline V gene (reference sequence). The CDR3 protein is CASSNDRGGTQYF. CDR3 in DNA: TGTGCCAGTAGTAACGACAGGGGGGGGACCCAGTACTTC.

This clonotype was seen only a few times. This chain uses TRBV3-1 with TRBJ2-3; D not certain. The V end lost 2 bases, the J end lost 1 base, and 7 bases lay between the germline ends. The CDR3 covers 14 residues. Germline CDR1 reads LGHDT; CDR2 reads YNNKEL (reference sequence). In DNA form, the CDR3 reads TGTGCCAGCAGCCAATTGGCGGGCACAGATACGCAGTATTTT. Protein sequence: CASSQLAGTDTQYF.

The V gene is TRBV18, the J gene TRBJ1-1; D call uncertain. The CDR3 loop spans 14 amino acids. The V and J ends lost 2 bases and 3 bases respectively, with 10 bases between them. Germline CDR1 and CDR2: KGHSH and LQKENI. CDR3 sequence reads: CASSPSGSYTEAFF. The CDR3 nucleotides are TGTGCCAGCTCACCATCTGGCAGCTACACTGAAGCTTTCTTT.

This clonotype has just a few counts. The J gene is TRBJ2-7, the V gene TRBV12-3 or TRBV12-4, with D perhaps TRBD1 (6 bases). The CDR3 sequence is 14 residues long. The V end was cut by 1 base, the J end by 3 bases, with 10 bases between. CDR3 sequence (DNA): TGTGCCAGCAGTTTAGACAGGGACCTCTACGAGCAGTACTTC. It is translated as CASSLDRDLYEQYF.

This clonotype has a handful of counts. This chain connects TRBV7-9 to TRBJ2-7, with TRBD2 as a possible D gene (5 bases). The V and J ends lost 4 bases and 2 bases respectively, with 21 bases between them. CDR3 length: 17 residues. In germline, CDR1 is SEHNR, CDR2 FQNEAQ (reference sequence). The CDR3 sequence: CASSSTAEGLRPYEQYF. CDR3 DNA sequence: TGTGCCAGCAGCTCCACCGCAGAAGGACTTCGTCCCTACGAGCAGTACTTC.

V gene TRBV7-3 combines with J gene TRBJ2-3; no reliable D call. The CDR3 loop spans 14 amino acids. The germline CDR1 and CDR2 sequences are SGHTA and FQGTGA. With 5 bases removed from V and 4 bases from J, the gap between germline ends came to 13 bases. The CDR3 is CASSPNLDADTQYF. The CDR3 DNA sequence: TGTGCCAGCAGCCCGAACCTTGACGCAGATACGCAGTATTTT.

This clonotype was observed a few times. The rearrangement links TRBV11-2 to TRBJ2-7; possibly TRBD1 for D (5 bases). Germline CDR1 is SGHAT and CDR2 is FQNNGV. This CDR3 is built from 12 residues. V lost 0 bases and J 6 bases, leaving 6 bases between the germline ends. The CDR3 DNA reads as TGTGCCAGCAGCTTAGATCAGGGCGAGCAGTACTTC. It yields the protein CASSLDQGEQYF.

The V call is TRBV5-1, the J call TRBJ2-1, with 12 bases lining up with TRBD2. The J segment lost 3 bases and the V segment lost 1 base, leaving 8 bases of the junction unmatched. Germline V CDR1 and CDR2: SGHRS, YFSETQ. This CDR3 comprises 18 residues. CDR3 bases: TGCGCCAGCAGCTTGCTTAATCGACTAGCGGGGGTCTACAATGAGCAGTTCTTC. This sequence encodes CASSLLNRLAGVYNEQFF.

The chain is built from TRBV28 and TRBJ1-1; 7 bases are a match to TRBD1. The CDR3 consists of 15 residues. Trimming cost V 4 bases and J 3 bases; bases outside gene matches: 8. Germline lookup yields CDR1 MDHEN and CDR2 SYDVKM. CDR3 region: CASSSTTGIDTEAFF. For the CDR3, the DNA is TGTGCCAGCAGTTCAACGACAGGGATTGACACTGAAGCTTTCTTT.

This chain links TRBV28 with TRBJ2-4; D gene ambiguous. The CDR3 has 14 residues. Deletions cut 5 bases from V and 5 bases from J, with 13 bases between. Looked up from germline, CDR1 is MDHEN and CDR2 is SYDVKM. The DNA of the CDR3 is TGTGCCAGCAGTAAAACTGGAATTCAAAACATTCAGTACTTC. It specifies CASSKTGIQNIQYF. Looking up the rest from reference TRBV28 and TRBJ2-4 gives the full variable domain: DVKVTQSSRYLVKRTGEKVFLECVQDMDHENMFWYRQDPGLGLRLIYFSYDVKMKEKGDIPEGYSVSREKKERFSLILESASTNQTSMYLCASSKTGIQNIQYFGAGTRLSVL.

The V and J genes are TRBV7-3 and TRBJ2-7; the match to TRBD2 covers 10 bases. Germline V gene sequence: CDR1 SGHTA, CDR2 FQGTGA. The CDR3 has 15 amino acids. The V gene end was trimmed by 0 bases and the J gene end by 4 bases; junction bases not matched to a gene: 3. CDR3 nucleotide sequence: TGTGCCAGCAGCTTAACCAGCGGGGGGGGATACGAGCAGTACTTC. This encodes CASSLTSGGGYEQYF. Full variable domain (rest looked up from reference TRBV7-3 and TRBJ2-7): GAGVSQTPSNKVTEKGKYVELRCDPISGHTALYWYRQSLGQGPEFLIYFQGTGAADDSGLPNDRFFAVRPEGSVSTLKIQRTERGDSAVYLCASSLTSGGGYEQYFGPGTRLTVT.

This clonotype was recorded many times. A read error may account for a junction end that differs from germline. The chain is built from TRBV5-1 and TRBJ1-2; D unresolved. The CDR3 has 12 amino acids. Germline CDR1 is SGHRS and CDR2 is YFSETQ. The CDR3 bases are TGTGCCAGCAGCTTGGATACTTATGGCTACACCTTC. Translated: CASSLDTYGYTF. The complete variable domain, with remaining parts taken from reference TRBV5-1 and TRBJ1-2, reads KAGVTQTPRYLIKTRGQQVTLSCSPISGHRSVSWYQQTPGQGLQFLFEYFSETQRNKGNFPGRFSGRQFSNSRSEMNVSTLELGDSALYLCASSLDTYGYTFGSGTRLTVV.

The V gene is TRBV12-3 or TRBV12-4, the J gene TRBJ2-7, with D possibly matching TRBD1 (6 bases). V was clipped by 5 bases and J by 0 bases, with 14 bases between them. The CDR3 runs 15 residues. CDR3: CASSAGVPSSYEQYF. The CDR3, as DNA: TGTGCCAGCAGTGCAGGGGTTCCGAGCTCCTACGAGCAGTACTTC.

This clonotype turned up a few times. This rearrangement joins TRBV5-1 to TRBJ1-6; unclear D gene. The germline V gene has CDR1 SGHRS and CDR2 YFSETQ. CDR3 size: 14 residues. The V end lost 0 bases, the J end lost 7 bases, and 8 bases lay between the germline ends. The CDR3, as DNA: TGCGCCAGCAGCTTGGAGGGTCCGAATTCACCCCTCCACTTT. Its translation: CASSLEGPNSPLHF.

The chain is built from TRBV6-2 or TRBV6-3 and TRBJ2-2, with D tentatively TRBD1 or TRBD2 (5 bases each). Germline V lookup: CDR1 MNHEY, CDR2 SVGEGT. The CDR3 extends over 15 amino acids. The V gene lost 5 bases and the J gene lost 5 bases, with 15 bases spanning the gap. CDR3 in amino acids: CASSRDGRGTGELFF. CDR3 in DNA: TGTGCCAGCAGTCGGGACGGGCGAGGGACCGGGGAGCTGTTTTTT.

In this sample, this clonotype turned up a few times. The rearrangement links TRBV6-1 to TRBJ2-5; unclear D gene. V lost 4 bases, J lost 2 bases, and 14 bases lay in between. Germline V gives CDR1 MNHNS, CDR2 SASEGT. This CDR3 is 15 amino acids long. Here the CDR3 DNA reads TGTGCCAGCAGTGCTGCAGGACGGTGGCAAGAGACCCAGTACTTC. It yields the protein CASSAAGRWQETQYF.

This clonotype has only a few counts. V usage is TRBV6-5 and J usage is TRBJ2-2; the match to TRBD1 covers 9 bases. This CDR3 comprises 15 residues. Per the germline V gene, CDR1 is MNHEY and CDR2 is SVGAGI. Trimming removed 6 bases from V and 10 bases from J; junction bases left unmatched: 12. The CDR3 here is CASSPSTGQGTELFF. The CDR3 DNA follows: TGTGCCAGCAGCCCCTCTACCGGACAGGGGACGGAGCTGTTTTTT.

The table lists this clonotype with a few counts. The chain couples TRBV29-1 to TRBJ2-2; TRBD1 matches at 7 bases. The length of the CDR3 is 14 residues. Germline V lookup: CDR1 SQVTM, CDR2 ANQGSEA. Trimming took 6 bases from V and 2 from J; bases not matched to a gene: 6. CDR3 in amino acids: CSVPTGENTGELFF. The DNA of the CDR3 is TGCAGCGTCCCTACAGGGGAAAACACCGGGGAGCTGTTTTTT.